The 19 T cell receptor beta chains below come from one sample, sequenced in a study of blood T cells in healthy people across ages. The use of a sample-barcoded 5' primer and a J-beta primer mix characterized a second PCR of roughly 7 to 11 cycles. One entry per CDR3 protein results from TCRdb running MiXCR on the 5' RACE reads. Of 630,000 or so distinct CDR3 sequences detected, about 28% appear once; the ten largest clones hold 15% to 18%. The source material was blood. The receptors were gathered from a woman at least 80 years old in good health.

This clonotype showed up many times. The genes are TRBV2 and TRBJ2-7, with a possible D match to TRBD2 (6 bases). Germline CDR1 is SNHLY and CDR2 is FYNNEI. Deletions cut 7 bases from V and 2 bases from J, with 12 bases between. This CDR3 is built from 13 residues. As DNA, the CDR3 is TGTGCCAGCAACCGGGGAGGTGCCTACGAGCAGTACTTC. This translates into CASNRGGAYEQYF.

Points on this clonotype: This may stem from a read error, because a much larger clone lies one nucleotide away. This chain connects TRBV6-5 to TRBJ2-1, with TRBD2 matching over 15 bases. The end of the DNA aligns better with TRBJ2-7, so the J call may be wrong. The CDR3 is 18 amino acids. Germline V gene sequence: CDR1 MNHEY, CDR2 SVGAGI. The CDR3 DNA reads TGTGCCAGCAGTTCCGGGACTAGCGGGGGGAGCTCCTACAATGAGCAGTACTTC. Translation gives CASSSGTSGGSSYNEQYF.

The V gene is TRBV7-2, the J gene TRBJ1-5; TRBD1 matches 7 bases. Germline values: CDR1 SGHTA, CDR2 FQGNSA. The junction had 3 bases not matched to a gene; V was cut back by 4 bases and J by 3 bases. This CDR3 is 14 amino acids long. CDR3: CASSSGTVNQPQHF. CDR3 sequence (DNA): TGTGCCAGCAGCTCTGGGACAGTCAATCAGCCCCAGCATTTT.

This clonotype was counted once. V gene TRBV29-1 combines with J gene TRBJ2-1, with 13 positions matching TRBD2. This CDR3 contains 14 residues. Germline V gives CDR1 SQVTM, CDR2 ANQGSEA. V was pared by 3 bases and J by 7 bases, with 3 bases of the junction left unmatched. The CDR3 nucleotides are TGCAGCGTTGACGGACTAGCGGGGGTAAATGAGCAGTTCTTC. Translated: CSVDGLAGVNEQFF.

To note about this clonotype: Just one base apart from a much larger clone, this may be a read error. In nucleotides, the CDR3 is TGTGCCATCAGTGGCTCCTACGAGCAGTTCTTC. Protein sequence: CAISGSYEQFF. The rearrangement links TRBV10-3 to TRBJ2-1; D uncertain. Germline V gives CDR1 ENHRY, CDR2 SYGVKD. This CDR3 has 11 residues. Trimming left V 4 bases short and J 10 bases short, with 8 bases between.

The V and J genes are TRBV7-2 and TRBJ2-7, with a weak D call TRBD1 (6 bases). V lost 5 bases to trimming and J lost 4 bases, with 15 bases between them. Germline V lookup: CDR1 SGHTA, CDR2 FQGNSA. This CDR3 has 14 residues. The CDR3 DNA is TGTGCCAGCAGCCCCCAGACAGGAAAATACGAGCAGTACTTC. Translating gives CASSPQTGKYEQYF.

In its sample, this clonotype was seen many times. The CDR3 nucleotides are TGTGCCAGCAGCTACTCCGGGACTAGCGGGGTAGAGACCCAGTACTTC. Translated: CASSYSGTSGVETQYF. The V gene is TRBV7-8, the J gene TRBJ2-5; 13 positions agree with TRBD2. Germline V lookup: CDR1 SGHVS, CDR2 FQNEAQ. The CDR3 runs 16 residues. J lost 4 bases, V lost 4 bases, and 6 bases had no gene match.

This clonotype was counted ten times or more. The chain combines TRBV30 with TRBJ2-7; D not resolved. The V and J ends lost 4 bases and 2 bases respectively, with 15 bases between them. This CDR3 spans 14 amino acids. Per the germline V gene, CDR1 is GTSNPN and CDR2 is SVGIG (reference sequence). The CDR3 region is CAWTNYRRTYEQYF. In nucleotides, the CDR3 is TGTGCCTGGACTAACTACAGACGGACCTACGAGCAGTACTTC.

In this sample, this clonotype turned up many times. The chain has TRBV5-6 and TRBJ2-3, with TRBD2 matching over 9 bases. Losses at the gene ends were 0 bases for V and 1 base for J; bases not matched to a gene: 3. Germline loops: CDR1 SGHDT, CDR2 YYEEEE. The CDR3 is 16 residues long. Here the CDR3 reads CASSLAAGGRTDTQYF. The CDR3 coding sequence is TGTGCCAGCAGCTTGGCAGCGGGGGGTCGCACAGATACGCAGTATTTT.

This clonotype was found many times. V gene TRBV28 combines with J gene TRBJ2-7; tentatively, D is TRBD2 (6 bases). CDR1 MDHEN and CDR2 SYDVKM come from the germline V gene. V dropped 9 bases and J dropped 2 bases, with 11 bases sitting between them. This CDR3 region has 12 residues. CDR3: CASLALTYEQYF. The DNA for the CDR3 is TGTGCCAGTCTAGCGCTTACCTACGAGCAGTACTTC.

This clonotype was counted a few times. This clone may be a read error of a much larger clone one base away. The chain recombines TRBV29-1 with TRBJ2-7; tentatively, D is TRBD1 (6 bases). Germline CDR1 reads SQVTM; CDR2 reads ANQGSEA. CDR3 length: 16 amino acids. Trimming removed 2 bases at V and 7 bases at J, with 24 bases between. CDR3 DNA sequence: TGCAGCGTTGAATTATACAGGGCAGGCTCCTACAATGAGCAGTACTTC. Amino acids: CSVELYRAGSYNEQYF.

This clonotype was found many times. This sequence joins TRBV27 and TRBJ2-5; TRBD2 might be the D (5 bases). V lost 6 bases and J 6 bases, leaving 20 bases between the germline ends. The germline V gene encodes CDR1 MNHEY and CDR2 SMNVEV (reference sequence). The CDR3 runs 15 residues. The CDR3 reads CASSPLQDRGQTQYF. CDR3 in DNA: TGTGCCAGCAGCCCCCTCCAGGACCGAGGGCAGACCCAGTACTTC.

This clonotype was observed at least ten times. The CDR3 reads CASSYGTAIFSGGYTF. Here the CDR3 DNA reads TGTGCCAGCAGTTACGGGACAGCTATTTTCAGTGGTGGCTACACCTTC. This chain links TRBV6-6 with TRBJ1-2; 7 bases are a match to TRBD1. The CDR3 has 16 residues. From germline, CDR1 is MNHNY and CDR2 SVGAGI (reference sequence). J lost 7 bases, V lost 2 bases, and 13 bases had no gene match.

V usage is TRBV20-1 and J usage is TRBJ1-2; TRBD1 aligns across 7 bases. The CDR3 consists of 16 residues. V lost 1 base, J lost 3 bases, and 11 bases stayed unmatched. CDR1 is DFQATT and CDR2 is SNEGSKA in the germline V gene (reference sequence). CDR3 in amino acids: CSARVRPTGEDYGYTF. CDR3 sequence (DNA): TGCAGTGCTAGAGTAAGGCCCACAGGGGAGGACTATGGCTACACCTTC.

This clonotype was picked up many times. The chain uses TRBV5-1 and TRBJ1-1; possibly TRBD1 for D (5 bases). Germline values: CDR1 SGHRS, CDR2 YFSETQ. The CDR3 is 16 amino acids. V was pared by 4 bases and J by 4 bases, with 20 bases between. The CDR3 region is CASSPGAGPWGTEAFF. In nucleotides, the CDR3 is TGCGCCAGCAGCCCTGGGGCAGGGCCCTGGGGCACTGAAGCTTTCTTT.

This chain links TRBV5-1 with TRBJ1-2; TRBD1 matches 9 bases. Losses at the gene ends were 4 bases for V and 6 bases for J; bases not matched to a gene: 10. The germline V gene has CDR1 SGHRS and CDR2 YFSETQ. This CDR3 region has 15 residues. This CDR3 is CASSADRGRGDGYTF. As DNA, the CDR3 is TGCGCCAGCAGCGCGGACAGGGGAAGGGGAGATGGCTACACCTTC. Full variable domain (remainder filled in from reference TRBV5-1 and TRBJ1-2): KAGVTQTPRYLIKTRGQQVTLSCSPISGHRSVSWYQQTPGQGLQFLFEYFSETQRNKGNFPGRFSGRQFSNSRSEMNVSTLELGDSALYLCASSADRGRGDGYTFGSGTRLTVV.

This clonotype appeared many times. This chain connects TRBV7-2 to TRBJ2-1; D possibly corresponds to TRBD1 (8 bases). This CDR3 comprises 16 residues. Germline assignment: CDR1 SGHTA and CDR2 FQGNSA. V was pared by 5 bases and J by 5 bases, with 19 bases between. The CDR3 DNA reads TGTGCCAGCAGCATCGAGAGCGGGACAGGTAACAATGAGCAGTTCTTC. Translating it yields CASSIESGTGNNEQFF.

Worth noting for this clonotype: At one boundary the junction diverges from the germline segment, which might be a read error. This sequence joins TRBV6-5 and TRBJ2-2; D may be TRBD2 (5 bases). This CDR3 has 15 residues. Germline V lookup: CDR1 MNHEY, CDR2 SVGAGI. CDR3 in amino acids: CASSYSRMNTGERFF. Written as DNA, the CDR3 is TGTGCCAGCAGTTACTCAAGGATGAACACCGGGGAGCGGTTTTTT.

This clonotype was counted a few times. The V gene is TRBV18, the J gene TRBJ1-4; D not certain. V lost 3 bases to trimming and J lost 0 bases, with 8 bases between them. The CDR3 has 15 amino acids. CDR1 is KGHSH and CDR2 is LQKENI in the germline V gene. For the CDR3, the DNA is TGTGCCAGCTCACCTCTGCAGACAACTAATGAAAAACTGTTTTTT. Translation gives CASSPLQTTNEKLFF.